The next 26 T cell receptor beta chains were all read from a single sample in a study of cytomegalovirus exposure and HLA in healthy donors. Primers: 60 Vbeta forward and 13 Jbeta reverse. Produced via immunoSEQ multiplex PCR; TCRdb's table is partial and in-frame only. Of around 180,000 clones in the sample, roughly 87% were seen once. The sequenced sample consisted of PBMCs. All receptors derive from a girl less than two years old in good health and CMV-seronegative.

The V and J genes are TRBV4-1 and TRBJ2-7, with 10 bases lining up with TRBD2. V gave up 3 bases and J gave up 3 bases; unmatched junction bases: 5. CDR3 length: 15 residues. Germline V CDR1 and CDR2: MGHRA, YSYEKL. The CDR3 DNA reads TGCGCCAGCAGCCAGAGGCTAGCGGGAGTCTACGAGCAGTACTTC. Translating gives CASSQRLAGVYEQYF.

The rearrangement uses TRBV19 and TRBJ2-1; 10 nucleotides match TRBD2. The CDR3 covers 16 residues. CDR1 LNHDA and CDR2 SQIVND come from the germline V gene (reference sequence). V was pared by 6 bases and J by 1 base, with 6 bases of the junction left unmatched. The CDR3 loop reads CASRGLAGESYNEQFF. In DNA, the CDR3 is TGTGCCAGTAGGGGCCTAGCGGGAGAGTCCTACAATGAGCAGTTCTTC.

The gene calls are TRBV10-3 and TRBJ2-1; the D gene is possibly TRBD1 (7 bases). V dropped 5 bases and J dropped 0 bases, with 11 bases sitting between them. Germline CDR1 ENHRY, CDR2 SYGVKD. The CDR3 is made up of 15 amino acids. The CDR3 coding sequence is TGTGCCATCAGTCCGCGGGACAGCTCCTACAATGAGCAGTTCTTC. It translates to CAISPRDSSYNEQFF.

This rearrangement joins TRBV6-5 to TRBJ1-1, with 7 bases aligning to TRBD1. CDR1 is MNHEY, CDR2 SVGAGI, per germline. The CDR3 has 15 amino acids. After removal of 8 bases from V and 7 bases from J, the junction contained 16 bases not matched to a gene. As DNA, the CDR3 is TGTGCCAGCGCTCCCTCTCGGGACAGCCCCGTTGAAGCTTTCTTT. Translated, it gives CASAPSRDSPVEAFF.

The CDR3 bases are TGTGCCAGCAGTCGGACTAGTGACGAGCAGTACTTC. As protein: CASSRTSDEQYF. The V and J genes are TRBV27 and TRBJ2-7; 7 bases map to TRBD2. CDR3 length: 12 residues. J lost 5 bases, V lost 5 bases, and 3 bases had no gene match. Germline V gene sequence: CDR1 MNHEY, CDR2 SMNVEV (reference sequence).

This clone was observed once. The chain uses TRBV4-1 and TRBJ2-5, with 10 bases fitting TRBD2. The J segment lost 4 bases and the V segment lost 0 bases, leaving 8 bases of the junction unmatched. The CDR3 is 17 amino acids. CDR1 MGHRA and CDR2 YSYEKL come from the germline V gene. CDR3 amino acids: CASSQDLGGLATETQYF. CDR3 DNA: TGCGCCAGCAGCCAAGATCTTGGGGGACTAGCGACAGAGACCCAGTACTTC.

The chain carries TRBV14 and TRBJ2-1; 9 positions agree with TRBD2. Germline V gene data show CDR1 as SGHDN and CDR2 as FVKESK. V shed 5 bases, J shed 7 bases, and the junction held 6 bases outside the gene matches. CDR3 length: 14 residues. The CDR3 loop reads CASSDFSGRNEQFF. The CDR3 nucleotides read TGTGCCAGCAGCGACTTTAGCGGGAGAAATGAGCAGTTCTTC.

This chain uses TRBV27 with TRBJ1-2, with 8 nucleotides matching TRBD1. The V gene end was trimmed by 0 bases and the J gene end by 6 bases; junction bases not matched to a gene: 3. This CDR3 has 14 residues. Germline V gene data show CDR1 as MNHEY and CDR2 as SMNVEV (reference sequence). The CDR3 nucleotides are TGTGCCAGCAGTTTATCGAACAGGGGGGATGGCTACACCTTC. Residues: CASSLSNRGDGYTF.

This clone was detected once. V gene TRBV11-3 combines with J gene TRBJ2-3; D possibly corresponds to TRBD2 (6 bases). Germline CDR1 is SGHNT and CDR2 is YENEEA. The length of the CDR3 is 15 residues. Trimming removed 5 bases at V and 0 bases at J, with 12 bases between. The DNA for the CDR3 is TGTGCCAGCAGCGCCGGGACTGCCAGCACAGATACGCAGTATTTT. Translation gives CASSAGTASTDTQYF.

This rearrangement joins TRBV5-1 to TRBJ2-2; TRBD1 is a possible D gene (5 bases). The CDR3 runs 13 residues. Germline V lookup: CDR1 SGHRS, CDR2 YFSETQ. With 5 bases removed from V and 3 bases from J, the gap between germline ends came to 8 bases. CDR3 coding DNA: TGCGCCAGCAGGCAGGGTTACACCGGGGAGCTGTTTTTT. Its protein is CASRQGYTGELFF.

The genes are TRBV29-1 and TRBJ2-1; no clear D gene. Germline V CDR1 and CDR2: SQVTM, ANQGSEA. V lost 0 bases to trimming and J lost 0 bases, with 18 bases between them. This CDR3 has 18 amino acids. The CDR3 spells CSVEDLRVAVGSYNEQFF. The DNA of the CDR3 is TGCAGCGTTGAAGATCTGCGCGTCGCCGTTGGCTCCTACAATGAGCAGTTCTTC.

With respect to this clone: Germline is not matched at one junction end, which may reflect a read error. CDR3 sequence (DNA): TGTGCCAACAGCGTAACAGGGGTGCTAGACACTGAAGCTTTCTTT. As protein: CANSVTGVLDTEAFF. The V call is TRBV9, the J call TRBJ1-1, with TRBD1 matching 7 bases. Germline loops: CDR1 SGDLS, CDR2 YYNGEE. This CDR3 comprises 15 residues.

In this sample, this clone turned up once. The chain has TRBV4-1 and TRBJ2-7; 8 bases map to TRBD2. Germline lookup yields CDR1 MGHRA and CDR2 YSYEKL. V lost 1 base to trimming and J lost 1 base; unmatched junction nucleotides: 9. The CDR3 length is 17 residues. CDR3 in amino acids: CASSQGLAGHLSYEQYF. Written as DNA, the CDR3 is TGCGCCAGCAGCCAAGGGCTAGCGGGTCACCTTTCCTACGAGCAGTACTTC.

This sequence joins TRBV5-1 and TRBJ2-3; 14 bases are a match to TRBD2. This CDR3 comprises 19 residues. V lost 4 bases and J lost 3; bases outside the gene matches: 13. Germline CDR1 is SGHRS and CDR2 is YFSETQ. CDR3 in DNA: TGCGCCAGCAGCCAAATACCAGGGACTAGCGGGAGTATAACAGATACGCAGTATTTT. It specifies CASSQIPGTSGSITDTQYF.

This chain uses TRBV2 with TRBJ1-2; 12 nucleotides agree with TRBD1. V trimming: 4 bases; J trimming: 0 bases; junction bases outside the gene matches: 6. Germline loops: CDR1 SNHLY, CDR2 FYNNEI. CDR3 length equals 17 residues. The CDR3 DNA follows: TGTGCCAGCAGTGGGGACAGGGGGCGAGAAGCTAACTATGGCTACACCTTC. It is translated as CASSGDRGREANYGYTF. The full variable domain, completed using reference TRBV2 and TRBJ1-2, is EPEVTQTPSHQVTQMGQEVILRCVPISNHLYFYWYRQILGQKVEFLVSFYNNEISEKSEIFDDQFSVERPDGSNFTLKIRSTKLEDSAMYFCASSGDRGREANYGYTFGSGTRLTVV.

The chain employs TRBV9 and TRBJ1-5; the D gene is possibly TRBD1 (5 bases). Per the germline V gene, CDR1 is SGDLS and CDR2 is YYNGEE. V dropped 7 bases and J dropped 1 base, with 12 bases sitting between them. CDR3 length: 14 residues. The CDR3 is CASGLGGSNQPQHF. The CDR3 nucleotides are TGTGCCAGCGGCCTGGGGGGGAGCAATCAGCCCCAGCATTTT.

This clone was detected only once. The V and J genes are TRBV21-1 and TRBJ2-5; TRBD2 is the table's D call and was not checked against the DNA. TRBV21-1 is a recognized pseudogene. CDR3 length: 15 residues. The CDR3 bases are TGTGCCAGCAGCCCCGGGGGGATGTCGGAAGAGACCCAGTACTTC. Translation: CASSPGGMSEETQYF.

There are a few counts of this clone. The CDR3 DNA is TGTGCCATCAGGGGACAGGGCGGGGAGTTTGGCACTGAAGCTTTCTTT. This gives the protein CAIRGQGGEFGTEAFF. This chain joins TRBV10-3 and TRBJ1-1, with 9 positions matching TRBD1. From germline, CDR1 is ENHRY and CDR2 SYGVKD. This CDR3 spans 16 amino acids. The junction had 12 bases not matched to a gene; V was cut back by 6 bases and J by 4 bases.

The V call is TRBV29-1, the J call TRBJ2-3; possibly TRBD2 for D (5 bases). V was shortened by 5 bases and J by 3 bases, with 12 bases between the two germline ends. Germline V lookup: CDR1 SQVTM, CDR2 ANQGSEA. The CDR3 covers 13 residues. DNA for the CDR3: TGCAGCGTTTCTAGCTTAGTGACAGATACGCAGTATTTT. This encodes CSVSSLVTDTQYF.

The chain joins TRBV30 to TRBJ1-4; 7 nucleotides line up with TRBD1. Germline V gene lookup returns CDR1 GTSNPN and CDR2 SVGIG (reference sequence). The V and J ends lost 0 bases and 8 bases, in that order; junction bases with no gene match: 15. The length of the CDR3 is 17 residues. CDR3 sequence reads: CAWSVDRSRGVEEKLFF. The CDR3 DNA sequence: TGTGCCTGGAGTGTCGACCGATCCAGGGGGGTGGAAGAAAAACTGTTTTTT.

V is TRBV30 and J is TRBJ2-1; possible D gene TRBD2, 5 bases. Per germline, CDR1 GTSNPN and CDR2 SVGIG (reference sequence). Trimming pared 2 bases from V and 8 bases from J, leaving 7 bases between. The length of the CDR3 is 11 residues. CDR3 region: CAWSRADEQFF. The CDR3 nucleotides read TGTGCCTGGAGTCGAGCGGATGAGCAGTTCTTC.

The chain joins TRBV6-6 to TRBJ1-4; 10 nucleotides line up with TRBD1. Germline values: CDR1 MNHNY, CDR2 SVGAGI (reference sequence). The CDR3 extends over 15 amino acids. V was pared by 2 bases and J by 8 bases, with 5 bases of the junction left unmatched. The CDR3 region has the DNA TGTGCCAGCAGTTACGAAGACAGGGGGCGGGAAAAACTGTTTTTT. This encodes CASSYEDRGREKLFF.

As to this clone: Germline and junction disagree at one end, which may indicate a read error. J is TRBJ1-5 and V is TRBV7-7; a weak D match, TRBD1 (6 bases). CDR1 is SSHAT, CDR2 FNYEAQ, per germline (reference sequence). The CDR3 runs 13 residues. The CDR3 region is CASSLDSGQPQHF. The CDR3 DNA reads as TGTGCTAGCAGCCTGGACAGCGGTCAGCCCCAGCATTTT.

V usage is TRBV23-1 and J usage is TRBJ2-5, with a tentative D call TRBD1 (6 bases). TRBV23-1 is reported as an ORF; its role is uncertain. The CDR3 consists of 17 residues. The germline V and J ends were trimmed by 4 bases and 3 bases, with 21 bases remaining between them. CDR3 residues: CASSRRCVRGEKETQYF. The CDR3 DNA reads as TGCGCCAGCAGTCGAAGGTGCGTCAGGGGAGAGAAAGAGACCCAGTACTTC.

This chain uses TRBV15 with TRBJ2-2; D is ambiguous. The CDR3 length is 14 residues. Germline V gene lookup returns CDR1 LNHNV and CDR2 YYDKDF (reference sequence). With 2 bases removed from V and 7 bases from J, the gap between germline ends came to 11 bases. As DNA, the CDR3 is TGTGCCACCAGCAGACGACAAGGTGACGGGGAGCTGTTTTTT. Its translation: CATSRRQGDGELFF.

This clone has a handful of counts. This chain connects TRBV2 to TRBJ1-5, with 7 bases lining up with TRBD1. The CDR3 runs to 15 residues. Germline CDR1 and CDR2: SNHLY and FYNNEI. V lost 4 bases and J lost 1; bases outside the gene matches: 4. CDR3 in amino acids: CASSGQGGSNQPQHF. In nucleotides, the CDR3 is TGTGCCAGCAGTGGACAGGGAGGAAGCAATCAGCCCCAGCATTTT.